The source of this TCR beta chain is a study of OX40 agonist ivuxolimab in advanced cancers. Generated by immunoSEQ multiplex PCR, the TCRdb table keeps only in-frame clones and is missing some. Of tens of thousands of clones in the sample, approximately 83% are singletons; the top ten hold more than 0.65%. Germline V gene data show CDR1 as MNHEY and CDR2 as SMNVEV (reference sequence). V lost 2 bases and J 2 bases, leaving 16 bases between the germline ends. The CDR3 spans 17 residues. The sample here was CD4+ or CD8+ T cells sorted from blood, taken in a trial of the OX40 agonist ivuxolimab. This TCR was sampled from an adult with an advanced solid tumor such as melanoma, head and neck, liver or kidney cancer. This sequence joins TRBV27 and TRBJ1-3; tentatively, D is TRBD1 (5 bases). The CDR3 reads CASSLANGHLTGNTIYF. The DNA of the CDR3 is TGTGCCAGCAGTTTAGCTAACGGACACCTCACTGGAAACACCATATATTTT.